This entry describes one T cell receptor beta chain. The sample comes from a study of blood T cell repertoires in COVID-19. Germline CDR1 and CDR2: LNHDA and SQIVND (reference sequence). The V and J ends lost 6 bases and 7 bases respectively, with 22 bases between them. This CDR3 is built from 16 residues. Some clones are missing from TCRdb's copy, which holds only in-frame ones; the method was immunoSEQ multiplex PCR. This table has around 250,000 clones, approximately 90% appearing once. This chain joins TRBV19 and TRBJ2-1; D may be TRBD2 (7 bases). The source material was PBMCs or T cells enriched from blood (not recorded which). The sequence was obtained from a man in his fifties or sixties who had been exposed to COVID-19. CDR3 residues: CASRGGAAGGRNEQFF. As DNA, the CDR3 is TGTGCCAGTAGAGGGGGGGCGGCAGGAGGTAGGAATGAGCAGTTCTTC.